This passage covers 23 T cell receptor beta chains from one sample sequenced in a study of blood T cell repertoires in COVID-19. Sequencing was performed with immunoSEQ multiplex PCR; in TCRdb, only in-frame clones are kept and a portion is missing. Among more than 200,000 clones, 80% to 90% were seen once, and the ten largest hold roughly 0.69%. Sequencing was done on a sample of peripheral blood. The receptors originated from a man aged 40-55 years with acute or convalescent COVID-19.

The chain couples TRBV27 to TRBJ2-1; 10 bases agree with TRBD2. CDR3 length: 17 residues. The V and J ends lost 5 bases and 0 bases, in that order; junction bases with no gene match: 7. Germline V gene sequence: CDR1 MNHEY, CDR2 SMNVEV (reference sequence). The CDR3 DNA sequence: TGTGCCAGCAGTCGCGGACTAGCGGTGAGCTCCTACAATGAGCAGTTCTTC. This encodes CASSRGLAVSSYNEQFF.

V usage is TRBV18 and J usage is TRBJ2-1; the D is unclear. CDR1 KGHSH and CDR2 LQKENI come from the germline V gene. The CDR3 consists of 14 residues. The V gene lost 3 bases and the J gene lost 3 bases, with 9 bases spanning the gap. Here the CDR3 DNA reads TGTGCCAGCTCACCGTATGAGGACTACAATGAGCAGTTCTTC. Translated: CASSPYEDYNEQFF.

The CDR3: CASSKDRDYEQYF. CDR3 nucleotide sequence: TGTGCCAGCAGCAAGGACAGGGACTACGAGCAGTACTTC. J is TRBJ2-7 and V is TRBV11-2, with 8 bases aligning to TRBD1. This CDR3 is built from 13 residues. Germline CDR1 SGHAT, CDR2 FQNNGV. V was clipped by 5 bases and J by 3 bases; unmatched bases: 3.

DNA of the CDR3: TGTGCCAGCTCATTAGGGAGTAGCAATCAGCCCCAGCATTTT. Protein product: CASSLGSSNQPQHF. The chain combines TRBV18 with TRBJ1-5; D gene unclear. This CDR3 has 14 amino acids. Between the trimmed V and J ends, which lost 5 bases and 0 bases, there was a span of 8 bases. Germline values: CDR1 KGHSH, CDR2 LQKENI.

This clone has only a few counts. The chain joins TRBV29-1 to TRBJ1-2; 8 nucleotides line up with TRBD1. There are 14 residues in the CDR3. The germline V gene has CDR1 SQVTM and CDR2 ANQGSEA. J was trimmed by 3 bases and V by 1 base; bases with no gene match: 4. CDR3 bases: TGCAGCGTTGAAGGACAGGGGAAGGACTATGGCTACACCTTC. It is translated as CSVEGQGKDYGYTF.

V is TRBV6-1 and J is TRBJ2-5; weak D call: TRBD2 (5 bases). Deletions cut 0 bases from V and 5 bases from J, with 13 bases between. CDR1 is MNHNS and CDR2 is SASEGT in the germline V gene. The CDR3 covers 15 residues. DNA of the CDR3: TGTGCCAGCAGTGAAGCTTTGGGAGAGTGGGAGACCCAGTACTTC. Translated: CASSEALGEWETQYF.

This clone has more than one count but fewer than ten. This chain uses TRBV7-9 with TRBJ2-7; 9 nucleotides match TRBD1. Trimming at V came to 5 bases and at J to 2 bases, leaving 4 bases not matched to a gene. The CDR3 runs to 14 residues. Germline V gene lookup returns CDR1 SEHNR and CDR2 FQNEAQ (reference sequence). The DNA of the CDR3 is TGTGCCAGCAGCGGACAGGGGAGAACCTACGAGCAGTACTTC. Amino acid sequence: CASSGQGRTYEQYF.

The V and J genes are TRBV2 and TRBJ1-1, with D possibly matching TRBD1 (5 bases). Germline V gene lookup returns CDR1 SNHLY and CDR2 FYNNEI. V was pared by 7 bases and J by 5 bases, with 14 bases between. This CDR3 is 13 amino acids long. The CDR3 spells CASNGGGWTEAFF. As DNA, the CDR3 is TGTGCCAGCAATGGGGGGGGATGGACTGAAGCTTTCTTT. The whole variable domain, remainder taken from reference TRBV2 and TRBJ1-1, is EPEVTQTPSHQVTQMGQEVILRCVPISNHLYFYWYRQILGQKVEFLVSFYNNEISEKSEIFDDQFSVERPDGSNFTLKIRSTKLEDSAMYFCASNGGGWTEAFFGQGTRLTVV.

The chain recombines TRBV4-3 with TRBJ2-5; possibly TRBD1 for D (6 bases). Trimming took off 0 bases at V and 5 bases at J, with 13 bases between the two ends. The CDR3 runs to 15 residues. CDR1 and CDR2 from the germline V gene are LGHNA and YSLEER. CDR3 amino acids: CASSQDQGRGETQYF. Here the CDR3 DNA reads TGCGCCAGCAGCCAAGATCAGGGGCGCGGGGAGACCCAGTACTTC.

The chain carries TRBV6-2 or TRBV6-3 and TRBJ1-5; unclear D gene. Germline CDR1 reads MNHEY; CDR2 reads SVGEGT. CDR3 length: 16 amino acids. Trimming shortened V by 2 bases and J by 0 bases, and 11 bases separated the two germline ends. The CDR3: CASSYSGEYSNQPQHF. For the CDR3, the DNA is TGTGCCAGCAGTTACAGCGGGGAATATAGCAATCAGCCCCAGCATTTT.

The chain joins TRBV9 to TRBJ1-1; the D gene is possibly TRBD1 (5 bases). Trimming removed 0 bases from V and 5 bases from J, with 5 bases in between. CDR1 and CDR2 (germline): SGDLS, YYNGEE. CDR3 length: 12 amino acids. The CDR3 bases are TGTGCCAGCAGCGTAGAGGGGACTGAAGCTTTCTTT. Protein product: CASSVEGTEAFF.

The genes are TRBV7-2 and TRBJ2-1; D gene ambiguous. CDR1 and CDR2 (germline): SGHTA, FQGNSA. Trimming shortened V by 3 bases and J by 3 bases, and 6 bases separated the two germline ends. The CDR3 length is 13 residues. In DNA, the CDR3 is TGTGCCAGCAGCTTCGGCGGCTACAATGAGCAGTTCTTC. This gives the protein CASSFGGYNEQFF. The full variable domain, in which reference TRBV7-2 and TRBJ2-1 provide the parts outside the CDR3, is GAGVSQSPSNKVTEKGKDVELRCDPISGHTALYWYRQSLGQGLEFLIYFQGNSAPDKSGLPSDRFSAERTGGSVSTLTIQRTQQEDSAVYLCASSFGGYNEQFFGPGTRLTVL.

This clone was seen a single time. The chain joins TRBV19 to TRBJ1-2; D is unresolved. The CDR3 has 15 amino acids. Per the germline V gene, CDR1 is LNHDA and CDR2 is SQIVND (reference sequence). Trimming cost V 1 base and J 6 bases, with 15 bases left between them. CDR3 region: CASSIGGRAVNGYTF. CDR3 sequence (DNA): TGTGCCAGTAGTATAGGTGGGAGGGCTGTAAATGGCTACACCTTC.

The CDR3 DNA reads TGTGCCATCAGTGAGTCGATACAGGGTGACAGGGAAAAACTGTTTTTT. Translating gives CAISESIQGDREKLFF. V is TRBV10-3 and J is TRBJ1-4; tentative D call: TRBD1 (6 bases). Trimming pared 0 bases from V and 8 bases from J, leaving 16 bases between. Germline CDR1 and CDR2: ENHRY and SYGVKD. CDR3 length equals 16 residues.

CDR3 amino acids: CASRGYNEQFF. As DNA, the CDR3 is TGTGCCAGTCGGGGATACAATGAGCAGTTCTTC. The V and J genes are TRBV27 and TRBJ2-1; the D gene is possibly TRBD2 (5 bases). The V gene lost 9 bases and the J gene lost 4 bases, with 7 bases spanning the gap. CDR1 MNHEY and CDR2 SMNVEV come from the germline V gene (reference sequence). CDR3 length equals 11 residues.

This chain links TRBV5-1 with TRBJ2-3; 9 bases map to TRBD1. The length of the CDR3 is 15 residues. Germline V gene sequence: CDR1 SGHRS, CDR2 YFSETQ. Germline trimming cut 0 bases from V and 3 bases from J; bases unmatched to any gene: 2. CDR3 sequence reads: CASSLVTGGTDTQYF. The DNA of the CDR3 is TGCGCCAGCAGCTTGGTGACAGGGGGGACAGATACGCAGTATTTT.

CDR3 region: CAISPQGSGELFF. Here the CDR3 DNA reads TGTGCCATCAGTCCTCAGGGTTCCGGGGAGCTGTTTTTT. The V and J genes are TRBV10-3 and TRBJ2-2; D perhaps matches TRBD1 (5 bases). The V end was cut by 5 bases, the J end by 6 bases, with 10 bases between. This CDR3 is built from 13 residues. Germline V gene lookup returns CDR1 ENHRY and CDR2 SYGVKD.

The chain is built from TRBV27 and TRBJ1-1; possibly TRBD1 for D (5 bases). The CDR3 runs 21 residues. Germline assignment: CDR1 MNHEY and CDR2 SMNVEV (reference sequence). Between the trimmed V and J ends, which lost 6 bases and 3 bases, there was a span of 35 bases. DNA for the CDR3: TGTGCCAGCAGGGAGACCGGGGGAAGTCACCCAGAAATAATAACGGACACTGAAGCTTTCTTT. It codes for CASRETGGSHPEIITDTEAFF.

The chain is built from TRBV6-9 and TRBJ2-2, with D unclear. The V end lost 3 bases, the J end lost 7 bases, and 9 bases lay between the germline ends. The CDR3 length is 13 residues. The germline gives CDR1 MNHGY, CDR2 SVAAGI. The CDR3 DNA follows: TGTGCCAGCAGTTACCCCCCCCACGGGGAGCTGTTTTTT. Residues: CASSYPPHGELFF.

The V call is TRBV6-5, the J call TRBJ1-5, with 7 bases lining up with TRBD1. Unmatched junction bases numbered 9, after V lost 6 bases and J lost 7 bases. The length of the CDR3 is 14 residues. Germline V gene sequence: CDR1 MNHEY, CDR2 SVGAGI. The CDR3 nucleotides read TGTGCCAGCAGATCGACAGGGATCAGCCAGCCCCAGCATTTT. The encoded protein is CASRSTGISQPQHF.

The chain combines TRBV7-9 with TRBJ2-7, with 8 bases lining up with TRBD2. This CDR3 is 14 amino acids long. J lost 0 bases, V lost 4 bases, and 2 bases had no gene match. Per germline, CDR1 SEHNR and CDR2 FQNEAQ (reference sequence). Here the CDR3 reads CASSSLAGSYEQYF. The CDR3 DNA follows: TGTGCCAGCAGCTCCCTAGCGGGCTCCTACGAGCAGTACTTC.

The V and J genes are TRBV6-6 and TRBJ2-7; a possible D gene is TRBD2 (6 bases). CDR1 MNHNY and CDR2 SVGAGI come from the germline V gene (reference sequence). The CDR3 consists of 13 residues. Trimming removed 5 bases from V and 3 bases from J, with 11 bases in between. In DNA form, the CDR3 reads TGTGCCAGCAGTGTGGGGGGAATCTACGAGCAGTACTTC. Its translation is CASSVGGIYEQYF.

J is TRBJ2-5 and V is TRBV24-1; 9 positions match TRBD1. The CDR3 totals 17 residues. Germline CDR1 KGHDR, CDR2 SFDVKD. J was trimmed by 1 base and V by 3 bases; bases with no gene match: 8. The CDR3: CATSDTPGQGSQETQYF. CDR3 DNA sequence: TGTGCCACCAGTGATACCCCGGGACAGGGCTCCCAAGAGACCCAGTACTTC.